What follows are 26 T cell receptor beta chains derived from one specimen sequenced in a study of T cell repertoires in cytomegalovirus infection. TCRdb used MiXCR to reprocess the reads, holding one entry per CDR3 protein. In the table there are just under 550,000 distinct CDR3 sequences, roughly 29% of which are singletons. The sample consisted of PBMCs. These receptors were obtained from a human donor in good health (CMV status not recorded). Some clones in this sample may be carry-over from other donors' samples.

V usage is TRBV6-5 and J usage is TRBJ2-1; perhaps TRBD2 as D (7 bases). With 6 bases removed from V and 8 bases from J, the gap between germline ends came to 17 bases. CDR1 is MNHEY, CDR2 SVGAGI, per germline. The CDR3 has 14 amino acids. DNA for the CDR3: TGTGCCAGCAGGGGGGGGGCTAGGACGGATGAGCAGTTCTTC. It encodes CASRGGARTDEQFF.

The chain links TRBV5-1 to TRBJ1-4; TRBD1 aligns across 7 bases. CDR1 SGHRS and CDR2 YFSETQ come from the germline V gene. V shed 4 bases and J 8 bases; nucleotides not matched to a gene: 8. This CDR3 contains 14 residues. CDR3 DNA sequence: TGCGCCAGCAGCCCAGGACAGGCTCGGGAAAAACTGTTTTTT. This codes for CASSPGQAREKLFF.

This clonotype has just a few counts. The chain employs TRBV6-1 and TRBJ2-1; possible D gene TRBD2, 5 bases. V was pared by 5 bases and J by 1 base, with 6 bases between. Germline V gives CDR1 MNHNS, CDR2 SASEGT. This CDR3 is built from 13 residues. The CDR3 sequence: CASSRGSYNEQFF. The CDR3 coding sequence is TGTGCCAGCAGTAGAGGGTCCTACAATGAGCAGTTCTTC.

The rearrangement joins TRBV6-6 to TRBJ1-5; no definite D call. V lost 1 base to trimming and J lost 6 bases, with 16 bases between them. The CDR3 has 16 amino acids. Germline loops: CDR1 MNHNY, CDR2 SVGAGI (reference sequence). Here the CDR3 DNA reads TGTGCCAGCAGTTACTTCGGGAGGGCAGACATTCAGCCCCAGCATTTT. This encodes CASSYFGRADIQPQHF.

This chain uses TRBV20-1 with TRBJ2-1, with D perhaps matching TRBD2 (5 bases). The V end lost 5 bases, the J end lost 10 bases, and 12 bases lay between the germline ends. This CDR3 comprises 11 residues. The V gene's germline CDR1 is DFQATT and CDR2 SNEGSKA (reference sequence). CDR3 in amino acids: CSAYPGSEQFF. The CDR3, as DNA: TGCAGTGCTTACCCGGGAAGCGAGCAGTTCTTC.

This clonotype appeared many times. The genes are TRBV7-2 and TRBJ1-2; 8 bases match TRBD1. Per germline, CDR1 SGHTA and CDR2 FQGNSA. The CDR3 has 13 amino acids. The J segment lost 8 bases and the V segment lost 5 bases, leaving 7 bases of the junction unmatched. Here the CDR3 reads CASSTGQASGYTF. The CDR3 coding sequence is TGTGCCAGCAGCACGGGACAGGCTAGCGGCTACACCTTC.

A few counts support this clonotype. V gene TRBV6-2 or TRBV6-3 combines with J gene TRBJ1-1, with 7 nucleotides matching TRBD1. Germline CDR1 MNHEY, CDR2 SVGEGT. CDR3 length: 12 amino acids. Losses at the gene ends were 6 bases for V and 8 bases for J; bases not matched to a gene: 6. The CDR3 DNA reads TGTGCCAGCAGCCCTGGACAGGTAGAAGCTTTCTTT. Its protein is CASSPGQVEAFF.

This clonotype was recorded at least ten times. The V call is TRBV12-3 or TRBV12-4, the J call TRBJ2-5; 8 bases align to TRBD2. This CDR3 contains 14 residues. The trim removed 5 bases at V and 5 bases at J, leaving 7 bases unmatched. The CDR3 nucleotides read TGTGCCAGCAGTCCAGCGGGAGTAACGGAGACCCAGTACTTC. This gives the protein CASSPAGVTETQYF.

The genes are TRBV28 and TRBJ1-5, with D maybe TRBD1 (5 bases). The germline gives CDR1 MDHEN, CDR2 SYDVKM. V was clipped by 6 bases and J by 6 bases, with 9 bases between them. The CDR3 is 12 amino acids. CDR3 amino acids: CASSQGRQPQHF. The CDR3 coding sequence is TGTGCCAGCAGCCAGGGACGTCAGCCCCAGCATTTT.

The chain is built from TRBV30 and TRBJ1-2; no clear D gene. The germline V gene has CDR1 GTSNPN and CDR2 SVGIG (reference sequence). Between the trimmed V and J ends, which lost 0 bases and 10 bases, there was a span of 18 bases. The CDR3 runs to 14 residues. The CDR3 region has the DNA TGTGCCTGGAGTGTACAGCCGGGGTTCGGAGCCTACACCTTC. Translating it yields CAWSVQPGFGAYTF.

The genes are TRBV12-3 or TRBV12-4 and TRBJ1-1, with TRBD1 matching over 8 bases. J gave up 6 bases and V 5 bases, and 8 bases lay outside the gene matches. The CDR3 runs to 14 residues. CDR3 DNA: TGTGCCAGCAGTGTTGATGGACAGGGATCTGAAGCTTTCTTT. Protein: CASSVDGQGSEAFF.

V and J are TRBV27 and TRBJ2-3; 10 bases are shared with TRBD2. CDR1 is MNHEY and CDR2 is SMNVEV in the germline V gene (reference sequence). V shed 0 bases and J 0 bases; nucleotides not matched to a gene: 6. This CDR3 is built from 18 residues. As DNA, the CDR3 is TGTGCCAGCAGTTTATCACTAGCGGGGTTTGTCAGCACAGATACGCAGTATTTT. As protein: CASSLSLAGFVSTDTQYF.

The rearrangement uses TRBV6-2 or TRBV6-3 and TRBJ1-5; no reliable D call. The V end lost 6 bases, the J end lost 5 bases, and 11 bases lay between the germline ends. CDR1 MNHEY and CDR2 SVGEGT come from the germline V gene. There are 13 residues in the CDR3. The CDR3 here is CASSPGRYQPQHF. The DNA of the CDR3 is TGTGCCAGCAGCCCCGGAAGGTATCAGCCCCAGCATTTT.

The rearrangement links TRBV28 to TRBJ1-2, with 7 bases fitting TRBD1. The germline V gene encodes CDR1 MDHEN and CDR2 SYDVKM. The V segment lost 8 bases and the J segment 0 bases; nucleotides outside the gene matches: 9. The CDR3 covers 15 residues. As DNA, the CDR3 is TGTGCCAGCCAGATGGACAGGTCCCCTAACTATGGCTACACCTTC. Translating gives CASQMDRSPNYGYTF.

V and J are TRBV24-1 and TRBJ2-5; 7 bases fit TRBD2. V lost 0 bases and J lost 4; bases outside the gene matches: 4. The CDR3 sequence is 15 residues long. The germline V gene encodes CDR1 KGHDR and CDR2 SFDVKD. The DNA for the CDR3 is TGTGCCACCAGTGATTTGACGGGCGGGAGAGAGACCCAGTACTTC. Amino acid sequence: CATSDLTGGRETQYF.

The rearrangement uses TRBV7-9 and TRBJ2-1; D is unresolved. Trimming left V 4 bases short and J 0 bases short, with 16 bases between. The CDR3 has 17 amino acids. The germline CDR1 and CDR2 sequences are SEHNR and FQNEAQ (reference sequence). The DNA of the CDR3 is TGTGCCAGCAGCTCCCTTATGGGATCGAGCTCCTACAATGAGCAGTTCTTC. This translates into CASSSLMGSSSYNEQFF.

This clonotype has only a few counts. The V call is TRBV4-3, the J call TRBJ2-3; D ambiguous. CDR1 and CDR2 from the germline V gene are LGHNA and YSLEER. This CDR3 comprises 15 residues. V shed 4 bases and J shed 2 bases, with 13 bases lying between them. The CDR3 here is CASSPNGFDTDTQYF. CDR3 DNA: TGCGCCAGCAGCCCCAACGGATTTGACACAGATACGCAGTATTTT.

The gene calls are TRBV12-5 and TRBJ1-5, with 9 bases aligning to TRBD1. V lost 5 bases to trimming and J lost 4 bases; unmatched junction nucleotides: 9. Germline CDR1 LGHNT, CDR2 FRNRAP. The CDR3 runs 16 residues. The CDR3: CASGPDRGSGNQPQHF. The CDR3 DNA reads TGTGCTAGTGGTCCCGACAGGGGGTCGGGGAATCAGCCCCAGCATTTT.

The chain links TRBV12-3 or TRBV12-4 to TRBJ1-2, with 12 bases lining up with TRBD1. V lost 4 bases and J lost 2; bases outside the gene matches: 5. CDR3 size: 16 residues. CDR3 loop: CASSSAGTGGNYGYTF. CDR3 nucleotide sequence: TGTGCCAGCAGTTCCGCCGGGACAGGGGGCAACTATGGCTACACCTTC.

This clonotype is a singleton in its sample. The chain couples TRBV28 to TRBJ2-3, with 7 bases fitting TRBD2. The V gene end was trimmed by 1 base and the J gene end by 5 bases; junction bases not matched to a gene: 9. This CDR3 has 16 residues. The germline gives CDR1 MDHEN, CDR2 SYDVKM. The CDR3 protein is CASSLLGGRAEDTQYF. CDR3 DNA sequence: TGTGCCAGCAGTTTATTGGGTGGGAGGGCCGAAGATACGCAGTATTTT.

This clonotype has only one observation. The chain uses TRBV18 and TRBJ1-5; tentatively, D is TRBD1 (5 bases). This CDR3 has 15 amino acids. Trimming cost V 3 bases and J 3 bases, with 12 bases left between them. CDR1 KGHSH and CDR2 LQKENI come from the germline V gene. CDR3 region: CASSPLAGTNQPQHF. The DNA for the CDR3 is TGTGCCAGCTCACCGCTCGCAGGGACCAATCAGCCCCAGCATTTT.

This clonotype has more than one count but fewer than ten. The CDR3 loop is CASSYRWRTGEIHYGYTF. CDR3 nucleotide sequence: TGTGCCAGCAGCTACCGATGGAGGACAGGGGAGATTCACTATGGCTACACCTTC. This chain connects TRBV11-2 to TRBJ1-2, with 9 bases identical to TRBD1. The CDR3 covers 18 residues. The junction had 15 bases not matched to a gene; V was cut back by 4 bases and J by 3 bases. Germline V gene lookup returns CDR1 SGHAT and CDR2 FQNNGV.

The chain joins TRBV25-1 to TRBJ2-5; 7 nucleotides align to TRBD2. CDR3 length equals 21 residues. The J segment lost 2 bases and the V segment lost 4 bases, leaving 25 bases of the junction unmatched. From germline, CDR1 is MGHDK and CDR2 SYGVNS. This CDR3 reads CASSVGTTAGSASLGQETQYF. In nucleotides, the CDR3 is TGTGCCAGCAGTGTCGGAACGACAGCGGGATCAGCTAGTTTGGGACAAGAGACCCAGTACTTC.

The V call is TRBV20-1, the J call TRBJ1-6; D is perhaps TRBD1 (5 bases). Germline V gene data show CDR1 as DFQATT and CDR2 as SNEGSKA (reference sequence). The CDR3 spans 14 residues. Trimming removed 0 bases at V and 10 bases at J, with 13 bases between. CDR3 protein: CSAREVGGASPLHF. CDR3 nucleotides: TGCAGTGCTAGAGAGGTGGGGGGAGCCTCACCCCTCCACTTT.

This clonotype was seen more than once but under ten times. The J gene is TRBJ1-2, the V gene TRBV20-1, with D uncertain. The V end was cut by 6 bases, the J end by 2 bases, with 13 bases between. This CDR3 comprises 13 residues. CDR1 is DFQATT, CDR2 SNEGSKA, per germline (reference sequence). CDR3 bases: TGCAGTGCCAAAGACAAGCGAAACTATGGCTACACCTTC. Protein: CSAKDKRNYGYTF.

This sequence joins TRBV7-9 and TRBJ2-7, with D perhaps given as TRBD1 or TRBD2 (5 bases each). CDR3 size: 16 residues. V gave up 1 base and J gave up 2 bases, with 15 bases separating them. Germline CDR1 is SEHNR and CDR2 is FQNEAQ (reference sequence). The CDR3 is CASSLGGTWGTYEQYF. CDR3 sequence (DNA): TGTGCCAGCAGCTTAGGGGGGACGTGGGGAACCTACGAGCAGTACTTC.